This T cell receptor beta chain appears in the sequencing data of a study of blood T cell repertoires in COVID-19. About the study: The United States, Italy and Spain supplied acute and convalescent COVID-19 samples. The cDNA or gDNA used as material had been derived from T cells, B-cell-depleted T cells, or PBMCs.

Sequencing used immunoSEQ multiplex PCR; TCRdb keeps in-frame clones, though not all of them. Of 150,000 to 170,000 clones in the sample, 84% are singletons; the top ten hold more than 5.5%. Trimming stripped 4 bases from V and 8 bases from J, with 11 bases between. The CDR3 contains 12 residues. Individuals aged roughly 18 to 95 years were recruited from 24 US areas. The sequencing sample was made of PBMCs or T cells enriched from blood (not recorded which). The rearrangement uses TRBV12-3 or TRBV12-4 and TRBJ1-2, with D hard to call. This clonotype originated in a man aged 50-59 years who had recovered from COVID-19. In DNA form, the CDR3 reads TGTGCCAGCAGTTCCCGGACGGGGGGCTACACCTTC. The encoded protein is CASSSRTGGYTF.